This T cell receptor beta chain was found in a study of T cells in localized non-small cell lung cancer. There are 15 residues in the CDR3. V dropped 10 bases and J dropped 5 bases, with 21 bases sitting between them. The table came from immunoSEQ multiplex PCR; TCRdb's copy has only in-frame clones and leaves some out. Seen here are about 78,000 clones, almost 85% observed once, and the top ten hold under 3.5%. Comment on this clone: The target antigen is unknown.

The study's findings and limits: Uninvolved adjacent lung had the highest recorded T cell clonality, with tumor below it. Out of the top 100 tumor clones, a median about 50 were seen in adjacent lung.

The TCR was taken from a man between 35 and 75 years old with stage I lung adenocarcinoma. V gene TRBV5-3 combines with J gene TRBJ1-4; tentative D call: TRBD1 (5 bases). TRBV5-3 is flagged as an ORF with uncertain function. Sequences were derived from peripheral blood, sampled before any cancer treatment. CDR3 protein: CAGKGPPRPNEKLFF. Written as DNA, the CDR3 is TGTGCCGGTAAGGGACCGCCGAGGCCCAATGAAAAACTGTTTTTT.